These 31 T cell receptor beta chains originate from one sample sequenced in a study of T-cell memory formation after mild COVID-19. MiXCR was run by TCRdb on the 5' RACE reads, yielding one entry per CDR3 protein. Among about 290,000 distinct CDR3 sequences listed, 15% were seen once. The sequenced sample consisted of PBMCs or a T cell subset sorted from them (not recorded which). The receptor source for this set is a man between 18 and 29 years old who had mild COVID-19 (a few samples of this study predate the infection). Cell type and time point are not known.

This clonotype has only a few counts. DNA for the CDR3: TGCAGTGCTAGAGATCCCTCGGCTAGCGGGGCCAAAAACATTCAGTACTTC. This gives the protein CSARDPSASGAKNIQYF. The J gene is TRBJ2-4, the V gene TRBV20-1, with 8 bases matching TRBD2. Per germline, CDR1 DFQATT and CDR2 SNEGSKA (reference sequence). The CDR3 length is 17 residues. The V segment lost 0 bases and the J segment 1 base; nucleotides outside the gene matches: 8.

This clonotype was seen at least ten times. This chain joins TRBV12-3 or TRBV12-4 and TRBJ2-5, with D tentatively TRBD2 (5 bases). V was trimmed by 6 bases and J by 5 bases, leaving 7 bases between them. This CDR3 region has 11 residues. The CDR3 loop reads CASSRGETQYF. CDR3 DNA sequence: TGTGCCAGCAGCCGCGGGGAGACCCAGTACTTC.

This clonotype was seen only a few times. This sequence joins TRBV29-1 and TRBJ2-3, with D hard to call. The CDR3 sequence is 10 residues long. Germline V lookup: CDR1 SQVTM, CDR2 ANQGSEA. V was clipped by 4 bases and J by 6 bases, with 5 bases between them. CDR3 DNA: TGCAGCGTTGGGGTGGATACGCAGTATTTT. Its protein product is CSVGVDTQYF.

This clonotype was picked up many times. The CDR3 loop is CASSLVAGVETQYF. CDR3 in DNA: TGTGCCAGCAGTCTCGTAGCGGGGGTAGAGACCCAGTACTTC. V is TRBV28 and J is TRBJ2-5; the match to TRBD2 covers 9 bases. From germline, CDR1 is MDHEN and CDR2 SYDVKM. The CDR3 length is 14 residues. V trimming: 5 bases; J trimming: 4 bases; junction bases outside the gene matches: 5.

This clonotype was recorded many times. The chain is built from TRBV10-1 and TRBJ1-4; D is unclear. Trimming stripped 0 bases from V and 4 bases from J, with 6 bases between. This CDR3 has 14 residues. Germline-derived CDR1 and CDR2 are WNHNN and SYGVQD (reference sequence). This chain's CDR3 is CASSESASNEKLFF. The CDR3 bases are TGCGCCAGCAGTGAGTCCGCGAGTAATGAAAAACTGTTTTTT.

This clonotype has only a few counts. The chain has TRBV10-3 and TRBJ2-5, with D uncertain. The V end was cut by 3 bases, the J end by 0 bases, with 8 bases between. CDR1 is ENHRY, CDR2 SYGVKD, per germline. The CDR3 runs to 14 residues. The CDR3 is CAISETADQETQYF. The CDR3 DNA is TGTGCCATCAGTGAAACAGCAGACCAAGAGACCCAGTACTTC.

CDR3 DNA: TGTGCCAGCAGCCCGTCGAGGGCCGGAAACACCATATATTTT. Encoded protein: CASSPSRAGNTIYF. This chain links TRBV7-8 with TRBJ1-3; no clear D. This CDR3 is 14 amino acids long. CDR1 and CDR2 from the germline V gene are SGHVS and FQNEAQ. Trimming pared 5 bases from V and 4 bases from J, leaving 12 bases between.

This clonotype was recorded a few times. The chain links TRBV7-6 to TRBJ2-2, with no clear D. The CDR3 is 13 residues long. Per the germline V gene, CDR1 is SGHVS and CDR2 is FNYEAQ. Trimming removed 3 bases at V and 6 bases at J, with 8 bases between. The CDR3 DNA is TGTGCCAGCAGCTTTAGGGAACCCGGGGAGCTGTTTTTT. Translation gives CASSFREPGELFF. The whole variable domain, filled in from reference TRBV7-6 and TRBJ2-2, reads GAGVSQSPRYKVTKRGQDVALRCDPISGHVSLYWYRQALGQGPEFLTYFNYEAQQDKSGLPNDRFSAERPEGSISTLTIQRTEQRDSAMYRCASSFREPGELFFGEGSRLTVL.

This clonotype turned up a few times. The chain uses TRBV9 and TRBJ2-5, with TRBD2 matching 10 bases. Germline CDR1 and CDR2: SGDLS and YYNGEE. The junction had 5 bases not matched to a gene; V was cut back by 2 bases and J by 1 base. CDR3 length equals 16 residues. CDR3 in amino acids: CASSVWASGSQETQYF. CDR3 in DNA: TGTGCCAGCAGCGTTTGGGCTAGCGGGAGCCAAGAGACCCAGTACTTC.

The chain has TRBV4-1 and TRBJ2-1; a possible D gene is TRBD2 (5 bases). The CDR3 loop spans 14 amino acids. Trimming pared 4 bases from V and 10 bases from J, leaving 17 bases between. CDR1 MGHRA and CDR2 YSYEKL come from the germline V gene. Written as DNA, the CDR3 is TGCGCCAGCAGCCCCGAGGCCCTCGGGGAGGAGCAGTTCTTC. Protein product: CASSPEALGEEQFF.

This chain uses TRBV3-1 with TRBJ2-7; possibly TRBD1 or TRBD2 for D (5 bases each). This CDR3 is built from 15 residues. The germline V and J ends were trimmed by 3 bases and 0 bases, with 12 bases remaining between them. In germline, CDR1 is LGHDT, CDR2 YNNKEL (reference sequence). The CDR3 nucleotides are TGTGCCAGCAGCCAGAATTGGGGGAGCTCCTACGAGCAGTACTTC. This sequence encodes CASSQNWGSSYEQYF.

This clonotype was recorded at least ten times. The rearrangement uses TRBV5-1 and TRBJ1-4; 8 nucleotides line up with TRBD1. CDR1 is SGHRS, CDR2 YFSETQ, per germline. Germline trimming cut 4 bases from V and 3 bases from J; bases unmatched to any gene: 11. The CDR3 covers 17 residues. The CDR3 region has the DNA TGCGCCAGCAGCCCCCACGGACAGGGAACGCCTAATGAAAAACTGTTTTTT. It specifies CASSPHGQGTPNEKLFF.

This clonotype was seen many times. The chain uses TRBV15 and TRBJ1-4; D unresolved. Germline V gene data show CDR1 as LNHNV and CDR2 as YYDKDF (reference sequence). CDR3 length: 13 amino acids. V lost 4 bases and J lost 10, with 13 bases in between. The CDR3 protein is CATSTDTARKLFF. The CDR3 coding sequence is TGTGCCACCAGCACAGACACAGCTCGAAAACTGTTTTTT.

This clonotype was counted between two and nine times. The chain carries TRBV12-3 or TRBV12-4 and TRBJ1-3; D is undetermined. The CDR3 totals 16 residues. Trimming stripped 2 bases from V and 0 bases from J, with 11 bases between. The CDR3 DNA reads as TGTGCCAGCAGTTTAAGGGCCCCGAGCTCTGGAAACACCATATATTTT. Translating it yields CASSLRAPSSGNTIYF.

V and J are TRBV6-4 and TRBJ1-1; D may be TRBD1 (5 bases). Trimming took off 3 bases at V and 9 bases at J, with 17 bases between the two ends. The CDR3 runs 14 residues. In germline, CDR1 is MRHNA, CDR2 SNTAGT. The CDR3 loop reads CASSDSVGTGQAFF. The CDR3 nucleotides are TGTGCCAGCAGTGATTCTGTAGGGACGGGACAAGCTTTCTTT.

CDR3 bases: TGTGCCTGGAGTATGACAGGGGAGGCAGATACGCAGTATTTT. It translates to CAWSMTGEADTQYF. The genes are TRBV30 and TRBJ2-3, with TRBD1 matching over 8 bases. After removal of 2 bases from V and 4 bases from J, the junction contained 5 bases not matched to a gene. Germline V gene lookup returns CDR1 GTSNPN and CDR2 SVGIG (reference sequence). The length of the CDR3 is 14 residues.

The V and J genes are TRBV10-3 and TRBJ2-5; 11 bases agree with TRBD2. V lost 2 bases to trimming and J lost 5 bases; unmatched junction nucleotides: 4. Germline CDR1 is ENHRY and CDR2 is SYGVKD. The CDR3 is made up of 15 amino acids. This CDR3 is CAISEELAGVETQYF. In DNA form, the CDR3 reads TGTGCCATCAGTGAGGAACTAGCGGGGGTTGAGACCCAGTACTTC.

J is TRBJ2-7 and V is TRBV29-1; 7 bases agree with TRBD1. V gave up 6 bases and J gave up 6 bases; unmatched junction bases: 5. Germline CDR1 reads SQVTM; CDR2 reads ANQGSEA. CDR3 length: 11 residues. The CDR3 protein is CSVATGPEQYV. CDR3 nucleotide sequence: TGCAGCGTCGCGACAGGGCCCGAGCAGTACGTC.

The J gene is TRBJ2-1, the V gene TRBV4-2; D might be TRBD2 (6 bases). The CDR3 consists of 15 residues. Germline V lookup: CDR1 LGHNA, CDR2 YNFKEQ. V was cut by 0 bases and J by 7 bases, with 13 bases left in between. The CDR3, as DNA: TGTGCCAGCAGCCAAGATTCGGAGGGGTTGAATGAGCAGTTCTTC. Translation: CASSQDSEGLNEQFF.

The gene calls are TRBV7-6 and TRBJ2-5, with 12 bases that match TRBD1. Germline V gene data show CDR1 as SGHVS and CDR2 as FNYEAQ. Losses at the gene ends were 2 bases for V and 1 base for J; bases not matched to a gene: 5. The CDR3 length is 17 residues. The CDR3, as DNA: TGTGCCAGCAGCTTACCGGGACAGGGGGCGGCCCAAGAGACCCAGTACTTC. Amino acids: CASSLPGQGAAQETQYF.

The chain is built from TRBV2 and TRBJ2-7, with D possibly being TRBD2 (6 bases). Germline V lookup: CDR1 SNHLY, CDR2 FYNNEI. The length of the CDR3 is 13 residues. V was pared by 7 bases and J by 6 bases, with 16 bases between. The CDR3 nucleotides are TGTGCCAGCAAACCCGGGGAGGTTGGCGAGCAGTACTTC. Translating gives CASKPGEVGEQYF.

The sample holds a few counts of this clonotype. This chain links TRBV6-5 with TRBJ1-1; a possible D gene is TRBD1 (5 bases). The V end lost 0 bases, the J end lost 3 bases, and 17 bases lay between the germline ends. Per the germline V gene, CDR1 is MNHEY and CDR2 is SVGAGI. The CDR3 runs to 17 residues. The CDR3 DNA sequence: TGTGCCAGCAGTTACTCGTTGAGGGGTGTTGTGGACACTGAAGCTTTCTTT. Translated, it gives CASSYSLRGVVDTEAFF.

The chain links TRBV29-1 to TRBJ1-1, with 7 bases aligning to TRBD1. Losses at the gene ends were 6 bases for V and 4 bases for J; bases not matched to a gene: 14. CDR3 length: 15 amino acids. CDR1 SQVTM and CDR2 ANQGSEA come from the germline V gene. CDR3 protein: CSVAQGWGMGTEAFF. The DNA for the CDR3 is TGCAGCGTCGCACAGGGGTGGGGAATGGGCACTGAAGCTTTCTTT. Drawing the rest from reference TRBV29-1 and TRBJ1-1, the complete variable domain is SAVISQKPSRDICQRGTSLTIQCQVDSQVTMMFWYRQQPGQSLTLIATANQGSEATYESGFVIDKFPISRPNLTFSTLTVSNMSPEDSSIYLCSVAQGWGMGTEAFFGQGTRLTVV.

This clonotype has only a few counts. This chain links TRBV4-3 with TRBJ1-3; D is uncertain. CDR1 LGHNA and CDR2 YSLEER come from the germline V gene. Trimming removed 1 base at V and 2 bases at J, with 3 bases between. This CDR3 is built from 13 residues. CDR3 DNA sequence: TGCGCCAGCAGCCAAGCGGCTGGAAACACCATATATTTT. Translated, it gives CASSQAAGNTIYF.

This clonotype was seen only once. This chain uses TRBV4-3 with TRBJ2-3, with 10 bases lining up with TRBD2. J was trimmed by 8 bases and V by 1 base; bases with no gene match: 3. This CDR3 region has 14 residues. Germline-derived CDR1 and CDR2 are LGHNA and YSLEER. CDR3 amino acids: CASSQGLAGATQYF. CDR3 in DNA: TGCGCCAGCAGCCAAGGGCTAGCGGGAGCTACGCAGTATTTT.

This chain links TRBV4-1 with TRBJ2-6, with no clear D. The V end was cut by 0 bases, the J end by 12 bases, with 12 bases between. The CDR3 length is 14 residues. The germline V gene encodes CDR1 MGHRA and CDR2 YSYEKL. The CDR3: CASSQEIRLGVLTF. DNA of the CDR3: TGCGCCAGCAGCCAAGAAATTCGGCTCGGCGTCCTGACTTTC.

J is TRBJ2-7 and V is TRBV7-9, with D perhaps matching TRBD1 or TRBD2 (6 bases each). The V gene lost 5 bases and the J gene lost 2 bases, with 16 bases spanning the gap. Germline V gene lookup returns CDR1 SEHNR and CDR2 FQNEAQ (reference sequence). The CDR3 runs to 15 residues. The DNA for the CDR3 is TGTGCCAGCAGCCCCGGGGCGGGGACAACCTACGAGCAGTACTTC. Residues: CASSPGAGTTYEQYF.

This clonotype has a handful of counts. The genes are TRBV7-8 and TRBJ2-2; TRBD1 matches 8 bases. CDR1 and CDR2 (germline): SGHVS, FQNEAQ. The V and J ends lost 5 bases and 2 bases, in that order; junction bases with no gene match: 7. The CDR3 has 16 amino acids. The CDR3 coding sequence is TGTGCCAGCAGCCTTAAGACAGGGGTAAACACCGGGGAGCTGTTTTTT. Protein: CASSLKTGVNTGELFF.

V usage is TRBV20-1 and J usage is TRBJ2-2, with TRBD2 identical over 10 bases. Germline CDR1 DFQATT, CDR2 SNEGSKA (reference sequence). The CDR3 runs to 17 residues. The trim removed 0 bases at V and 0 bases at J, leaving 4 bases unmatched. The CDR3 spells CSAREASGGTNTGELFF. The CDR3 DNA sequence: TGCAGTGCTAGAGAGGCTAGCGGGGGAACGAACACCGGGGAGCTGTTTTTT.

The chain combines TRBV2 with TRBJ2-2; D may be TRBD1 (6 bases). Germline CDR1 and CDR2: SNHLY and FYNNEI. Deletions cut 7 bases from V and 2 bases from J, with 14 bases between. This CDR3 is built from 15 residues. The CDR3 here is CASNEQGSNTGELFF. CDR3 bases: TGTGCCAGCAACGAACAGGGTTCCAACACCGGGGAGCTGTTTTTT.

This clonotype was observed many times. This chain uses TRBV5-1 with TRBJ2-5; 8 bases line up with TRBD2. The germline CDR1 and CDR2 sequences are SGHRS and YFSETQ. Trimming cost V 4 bases and J 2 bases; bases outside gene matches: 19. This CDR3 contains 19 residues. The CDR3 nucleotides read TGCGCCAGCAGCCGCTCGGGGTCCAGCGGGGGATACTCTCAAGAGACCCAGTACTTC. Translation: CASSRSGSSGGYSQETQYF.